This TCR beta chain stems from a study of T cell clonotyping in hematopoietic cell transplantation. In the study overall: Samples: about 28 days before transplant, then days 30, 100 and 180 after.

The table came from immunoSEQ multiplex PCR; TCRdb's copy has only in-frame clones and leaves some out. The sample shows roughly 13,000 clones, about 60% of them seen only once. CDR1 is GTSNPN and CDR2 is SVGIG in the germline V gene (reference sequence). V lost 7 bases and J lost 3, with 7 bases in between. This CDR3 region has 11 residues. General study findings and limits: Recipient TCR diversity dropped after transplant; expanded clonotypes rose from day 30 to 180.

Of note for this clone: The antigen is unknown.

Sequencing was done on a sample of PBMCs. The chain links TRBV30 to TRBJ1-3; D uncertain. The sequence was collected from a human donor who either received an allogeneic hematopoietic cell transplant for a myeloid malignancy or was a related donor (not recorded which). Some clones in this sample may be carry-over from other donors' samples. This CDR3 reads CASGNGNTIYF. The CDR3 DNA follows: TGTGCCTCGGGCAATGGAAACACCATATATTTT.